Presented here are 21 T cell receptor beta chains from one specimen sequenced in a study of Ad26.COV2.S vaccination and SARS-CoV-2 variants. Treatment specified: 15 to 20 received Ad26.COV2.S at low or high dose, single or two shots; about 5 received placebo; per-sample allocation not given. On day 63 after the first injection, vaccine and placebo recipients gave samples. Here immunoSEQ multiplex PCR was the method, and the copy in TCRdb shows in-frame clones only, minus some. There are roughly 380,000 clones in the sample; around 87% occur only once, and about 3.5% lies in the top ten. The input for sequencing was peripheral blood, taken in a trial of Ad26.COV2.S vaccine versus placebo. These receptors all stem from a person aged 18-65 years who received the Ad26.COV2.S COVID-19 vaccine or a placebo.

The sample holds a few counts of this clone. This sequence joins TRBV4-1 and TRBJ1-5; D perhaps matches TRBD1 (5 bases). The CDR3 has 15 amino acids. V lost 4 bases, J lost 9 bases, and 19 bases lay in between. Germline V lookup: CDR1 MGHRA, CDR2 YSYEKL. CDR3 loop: CASSPLGTARGPQHF. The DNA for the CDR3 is TGCGCCAGCAGCCCACTTGGGACGGCGCGGGGGCCCCAGCATTTT.

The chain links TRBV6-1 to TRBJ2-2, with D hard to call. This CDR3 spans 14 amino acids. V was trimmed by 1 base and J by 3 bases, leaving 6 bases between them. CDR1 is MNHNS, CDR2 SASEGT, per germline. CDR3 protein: CASSEVRDTGELFF. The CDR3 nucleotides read TGTGCCAGCAGTGAAGTTAGAGACACCGGGGAGCTGTTTTTT.

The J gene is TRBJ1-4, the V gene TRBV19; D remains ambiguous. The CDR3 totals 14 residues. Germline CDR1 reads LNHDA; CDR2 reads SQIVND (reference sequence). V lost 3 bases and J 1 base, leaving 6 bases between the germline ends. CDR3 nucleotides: TGTGCCAGTAGTATGGGAGTAACTAATGAAAAACTGTTTTTT. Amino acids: CASSMGVTNEKLFF.

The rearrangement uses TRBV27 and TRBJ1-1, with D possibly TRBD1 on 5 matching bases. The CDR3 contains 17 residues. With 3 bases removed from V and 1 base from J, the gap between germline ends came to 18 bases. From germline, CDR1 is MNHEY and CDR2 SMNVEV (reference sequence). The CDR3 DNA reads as TGTGCCAGCAGTTTGGCGGCGGGGGGACTAAAGAACACTGAAGCTTTCTTT. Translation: CASSLAAGGLKNTEAFF.

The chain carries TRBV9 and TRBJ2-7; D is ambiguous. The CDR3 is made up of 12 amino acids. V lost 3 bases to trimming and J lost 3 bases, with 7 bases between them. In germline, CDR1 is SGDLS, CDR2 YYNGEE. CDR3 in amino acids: CASSDKNYEQYF. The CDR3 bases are TGTGCCAGCAGCGACAAGAACTACGAGCAGTACTTC.

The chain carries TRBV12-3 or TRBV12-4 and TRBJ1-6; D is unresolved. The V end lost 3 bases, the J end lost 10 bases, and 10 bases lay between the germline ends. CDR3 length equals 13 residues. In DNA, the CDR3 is TGTGCCAGCAGTTTCGAGGGTAGATCACCCCTCCACTTT. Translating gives CASSFEGRSPLHF.

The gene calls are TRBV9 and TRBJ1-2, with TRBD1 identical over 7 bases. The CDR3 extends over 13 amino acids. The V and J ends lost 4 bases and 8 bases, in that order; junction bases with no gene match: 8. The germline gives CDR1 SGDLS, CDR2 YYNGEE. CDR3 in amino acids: CASSRTQGDGYTF. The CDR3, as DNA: TGTGCCAGCAGCAGAACCCAGGGGGACGGCTACACCTTC. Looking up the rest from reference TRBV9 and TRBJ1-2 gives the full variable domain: DSGVTQTPKHLITATGQRVTLRCSPRSGDLSVYWYQQSLDQGLQFLIQYYNGEERAKGNILERFSAQQFPDLHSELNLSSLELGDSALYFCASSRTQGDGYTFGSGTRLTVV.

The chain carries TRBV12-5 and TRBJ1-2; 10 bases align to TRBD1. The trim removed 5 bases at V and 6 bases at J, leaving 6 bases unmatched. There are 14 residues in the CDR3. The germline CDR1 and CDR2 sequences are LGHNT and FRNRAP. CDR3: CASGHAGTGDGYTF. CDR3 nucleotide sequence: TGTGCTAGTGGTCATGCCGGGACAGGGGATGGCTACACCTTC.

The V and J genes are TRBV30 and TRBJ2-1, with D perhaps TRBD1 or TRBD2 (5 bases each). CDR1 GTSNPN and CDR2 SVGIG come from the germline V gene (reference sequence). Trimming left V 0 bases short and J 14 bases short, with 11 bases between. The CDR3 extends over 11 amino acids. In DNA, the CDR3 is TGTGCCTGGAGTGTGGGGGTCTGGAAGTTCTTC. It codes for CAWSVGVWKFF.

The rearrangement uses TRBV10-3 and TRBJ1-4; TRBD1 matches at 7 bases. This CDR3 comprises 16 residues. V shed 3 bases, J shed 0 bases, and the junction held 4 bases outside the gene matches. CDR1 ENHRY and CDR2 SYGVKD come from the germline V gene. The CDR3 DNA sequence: TGTGCCATCAGTGACCCTGGACAGGCAACTAATGAAAAACTGTTTTTT. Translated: CAISDPGQATNEKLFF.

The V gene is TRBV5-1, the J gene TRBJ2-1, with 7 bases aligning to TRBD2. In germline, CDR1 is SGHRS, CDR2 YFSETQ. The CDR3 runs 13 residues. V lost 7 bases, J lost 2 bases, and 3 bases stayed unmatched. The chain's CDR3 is CASVGLTYNEQFF. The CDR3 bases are TGCGCCAGCGTGGGACTAACCTACAATGAGCAGTTCTTC.

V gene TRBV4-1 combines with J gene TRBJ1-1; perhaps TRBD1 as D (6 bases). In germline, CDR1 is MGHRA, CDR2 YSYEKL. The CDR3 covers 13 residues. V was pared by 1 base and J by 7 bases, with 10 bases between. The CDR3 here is CASSQVGADEAFF. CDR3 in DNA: TGCGCCAGCAGCCAAGTGGGGGCAGATGAAGCTTTCTTT.

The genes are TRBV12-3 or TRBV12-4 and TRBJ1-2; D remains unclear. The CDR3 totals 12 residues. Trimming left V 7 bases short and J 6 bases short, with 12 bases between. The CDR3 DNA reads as TGTGCCAGCAACTCGAGGGAGGATGGCTACACCTTC. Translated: CASNSREDGYTF.

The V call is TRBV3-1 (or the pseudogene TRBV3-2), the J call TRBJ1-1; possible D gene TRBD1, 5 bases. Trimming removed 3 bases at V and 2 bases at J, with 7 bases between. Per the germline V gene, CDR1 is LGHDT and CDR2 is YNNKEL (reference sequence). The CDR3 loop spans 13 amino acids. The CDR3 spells CASSQQGNTEAFF. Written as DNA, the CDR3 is TGTGCCAGCAGCCAGCAGGGCAACACTGAAGCTTTCTTT.

CDR3 region: CASSYSNPGGSYGYTF. CDR3 bases: TGTGCCAGCAGTTACTCGAACCCAGGGGGCAGTTATGGCTACACCTTC. The J gene is TRBJ1-2, the V gene TRBV6-5; 8 bases line up with TRBD1. The CDR3 has 16 residues. CDR1 and CDR2 from the germline V gene are MNHEY and SVGAGI. With 0 bases clipped from V and 5 bases from J, the junction kept 8 bases outside the gene matches.

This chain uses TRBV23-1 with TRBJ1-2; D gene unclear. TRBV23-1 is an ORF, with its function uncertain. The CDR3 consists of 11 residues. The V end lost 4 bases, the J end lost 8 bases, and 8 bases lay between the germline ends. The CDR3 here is CASSRWKGYTF. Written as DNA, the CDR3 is TGCGCCAGCAGTCGTTGGAAGGGCTACACCTTC.

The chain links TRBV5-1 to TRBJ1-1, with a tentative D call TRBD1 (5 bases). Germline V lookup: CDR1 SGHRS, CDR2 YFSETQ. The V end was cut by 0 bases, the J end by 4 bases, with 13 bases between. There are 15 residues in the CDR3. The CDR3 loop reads CASSLGAGGGTEAFF. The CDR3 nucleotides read TGCGCCAGCAGCTTGGGGGCGGGCGGGGGCACTGAAGCTTTCTTT.

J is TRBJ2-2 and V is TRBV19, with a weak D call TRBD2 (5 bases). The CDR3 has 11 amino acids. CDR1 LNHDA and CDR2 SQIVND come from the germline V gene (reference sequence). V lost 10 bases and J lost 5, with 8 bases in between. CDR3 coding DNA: TGTGCCACCTCGGGGACCGGGGAGCTGTTTTTT. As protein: CATSGTGELFF.

The CDR3 region has the DNA TGCGCCAGCAGCCAAGATCTCGGCTGGATAGCGCAGTATTTT. It encodes CASSQDLGWIAQYF. This chain uses TRBV4-1 with TRBJ2-3; D remains ambiguous. This CDR3 is 14 amino acids long. From germline, CDR1 is MGHRA and CDR2 YSYEKL. Trimming removed 0 bases from V and 10 bases from J, with 14 bases in between.

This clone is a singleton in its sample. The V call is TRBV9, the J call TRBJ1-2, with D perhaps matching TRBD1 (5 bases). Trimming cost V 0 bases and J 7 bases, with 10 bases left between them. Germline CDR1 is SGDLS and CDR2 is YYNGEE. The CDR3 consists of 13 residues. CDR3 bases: TGTGCCAGCAGCGTAGGTCAGGGACTTGGCTACACCTTC. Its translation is CASSVGQGLGYTF.

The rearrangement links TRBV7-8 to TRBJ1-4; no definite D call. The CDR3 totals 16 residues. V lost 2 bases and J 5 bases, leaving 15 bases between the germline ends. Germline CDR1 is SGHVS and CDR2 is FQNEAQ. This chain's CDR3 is CASSLKRIRLNEKLFF. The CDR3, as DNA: TGTGCCAGCAGCTTAAAAAGGATACGGCTGAATGAAAAACTGTTTTTT.